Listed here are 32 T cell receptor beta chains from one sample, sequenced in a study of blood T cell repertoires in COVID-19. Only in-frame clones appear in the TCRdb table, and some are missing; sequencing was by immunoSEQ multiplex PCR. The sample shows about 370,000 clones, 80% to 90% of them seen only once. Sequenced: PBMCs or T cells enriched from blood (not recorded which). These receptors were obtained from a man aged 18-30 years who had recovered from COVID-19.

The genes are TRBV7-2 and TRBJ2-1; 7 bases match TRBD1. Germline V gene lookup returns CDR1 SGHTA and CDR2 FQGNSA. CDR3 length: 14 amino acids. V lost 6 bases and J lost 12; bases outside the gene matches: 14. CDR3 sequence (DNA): TGTGCCAGCAGGAACCGGGACAGTCTTGTCGGGCAGTTCTTC. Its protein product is CASRNRDSLVGQFF.

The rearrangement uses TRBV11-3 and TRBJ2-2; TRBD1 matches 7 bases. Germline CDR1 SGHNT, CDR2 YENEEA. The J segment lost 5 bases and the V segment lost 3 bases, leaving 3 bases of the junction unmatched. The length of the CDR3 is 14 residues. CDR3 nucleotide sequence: TGTGCCAGCAGCTTCCGACAGGGAACCGGGGAGCTGTTTTTT. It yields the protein CASSFRQGTGELFF.

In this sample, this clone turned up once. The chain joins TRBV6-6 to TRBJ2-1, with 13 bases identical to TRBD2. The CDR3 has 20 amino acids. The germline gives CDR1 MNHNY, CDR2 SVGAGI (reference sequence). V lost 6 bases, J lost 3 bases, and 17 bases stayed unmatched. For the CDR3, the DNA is TGTGCCAGCAGCCGCCCCACTCCGGGACTAGCGGGGACCATCTACAATGAGCAGTTCTTC. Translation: CASSRPTPGLAGTIYNEQFF.

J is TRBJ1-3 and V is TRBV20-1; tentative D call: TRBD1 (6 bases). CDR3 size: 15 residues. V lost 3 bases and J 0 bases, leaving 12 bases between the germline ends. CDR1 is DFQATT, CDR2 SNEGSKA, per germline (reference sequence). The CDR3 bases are TGCAGTGCTAGTTCGGGACAAAACTCTGGAAACACCATATATTTT. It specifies CSASSGQNSGNTIYF.

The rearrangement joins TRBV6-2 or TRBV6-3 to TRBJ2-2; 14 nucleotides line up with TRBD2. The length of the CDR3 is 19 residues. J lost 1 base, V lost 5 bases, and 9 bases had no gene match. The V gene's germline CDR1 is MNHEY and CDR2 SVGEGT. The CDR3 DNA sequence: TGTGCCAGCAGTCTTGGACTAGCGGGAGGCCAAAGGAACACCGGGGAGCTGTTTTTT. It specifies CASSLGLAGGQRNTGELFF.

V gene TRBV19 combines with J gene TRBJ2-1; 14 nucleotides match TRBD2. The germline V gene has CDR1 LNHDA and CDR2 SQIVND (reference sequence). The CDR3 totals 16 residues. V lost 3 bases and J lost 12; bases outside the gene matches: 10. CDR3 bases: TGTGCCAGTAGTATGCGAGCCGGGACTAGCGGGAGAGTGCAGTTCTTC. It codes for CASSMRAGTSGRVQFF.

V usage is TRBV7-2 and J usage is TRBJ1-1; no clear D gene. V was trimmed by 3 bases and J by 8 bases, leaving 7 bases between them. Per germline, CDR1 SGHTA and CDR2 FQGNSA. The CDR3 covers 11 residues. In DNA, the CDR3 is TGTGCCAGCAGCTTCGGGAGGGAAGCTTTCTTT. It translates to CASSFGREAFF.

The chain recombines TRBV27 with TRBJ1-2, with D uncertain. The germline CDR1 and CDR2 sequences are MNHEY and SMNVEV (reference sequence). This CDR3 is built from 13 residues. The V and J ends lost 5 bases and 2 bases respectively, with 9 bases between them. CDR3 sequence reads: CASSTQSNYGYTF. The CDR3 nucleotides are TGTGCCAGCAGTACGCAGTCGAACTATGGCTACACCTTC.

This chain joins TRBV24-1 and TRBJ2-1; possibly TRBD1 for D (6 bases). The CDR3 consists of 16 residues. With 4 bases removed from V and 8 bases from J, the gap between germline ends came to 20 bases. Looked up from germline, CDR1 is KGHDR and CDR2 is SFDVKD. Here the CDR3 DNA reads TGTGCCACCAGTGAAACCACCCGGGACAATAAGGATGAGCAGTTCTTC. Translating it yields CATSETTRDNKDEQFF.

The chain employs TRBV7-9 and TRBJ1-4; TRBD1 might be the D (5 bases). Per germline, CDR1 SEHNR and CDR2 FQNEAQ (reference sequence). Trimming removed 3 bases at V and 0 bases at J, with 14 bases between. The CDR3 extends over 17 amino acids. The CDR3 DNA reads TGTGCCAGCAGCTTGGCCACGGGGGGGGCAACTAATGAAAAACTGTTTTTT. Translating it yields CASSLATGGATNEKLFF.

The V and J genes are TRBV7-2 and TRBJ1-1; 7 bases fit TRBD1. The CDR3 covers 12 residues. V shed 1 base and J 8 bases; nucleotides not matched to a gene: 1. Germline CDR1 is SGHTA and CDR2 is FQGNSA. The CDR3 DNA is TGTGCCAGCAGCTTAGAGACAGGGGAAGCTTTCTTT. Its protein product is CASSLETGEAFF.

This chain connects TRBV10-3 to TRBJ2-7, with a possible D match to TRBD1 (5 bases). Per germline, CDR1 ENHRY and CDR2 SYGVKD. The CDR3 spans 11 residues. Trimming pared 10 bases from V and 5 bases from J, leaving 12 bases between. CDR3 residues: CANGQNDEQYF. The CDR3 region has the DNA TGTGCCAACGGACAAAACGACGAGCAGTACTTC.

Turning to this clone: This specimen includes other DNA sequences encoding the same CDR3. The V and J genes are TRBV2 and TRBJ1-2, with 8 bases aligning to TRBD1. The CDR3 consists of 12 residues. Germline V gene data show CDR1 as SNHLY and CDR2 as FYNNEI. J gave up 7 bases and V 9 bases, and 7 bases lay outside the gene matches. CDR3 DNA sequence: TGTGCCAGTTCGGGAGACAGGGGTGGCTACACCTTC. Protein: CASSGDRGGYTF.

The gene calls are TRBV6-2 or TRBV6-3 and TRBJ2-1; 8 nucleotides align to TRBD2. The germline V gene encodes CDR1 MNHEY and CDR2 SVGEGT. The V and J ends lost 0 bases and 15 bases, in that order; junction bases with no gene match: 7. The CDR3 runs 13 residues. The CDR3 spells CASSYSALAAGFF. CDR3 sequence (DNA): TGTGCCAGCAGTTACTCGGCACTAGCGGCCGGGTTCTTC.

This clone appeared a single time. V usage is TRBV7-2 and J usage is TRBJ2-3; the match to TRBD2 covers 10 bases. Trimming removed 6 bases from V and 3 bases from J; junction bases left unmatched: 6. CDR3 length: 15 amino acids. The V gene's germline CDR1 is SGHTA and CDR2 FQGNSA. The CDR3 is CASRQPGLATDTQYF. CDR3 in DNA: TGTGCCAGCAGACAACCGGGACTAGCGACAGATACGCAGTATTTT.

CDR3 nucleotide sequence: TGTGCCAGTCAACAGGGGAGGTATGGCTACACCTTC. Protein sequence: CASQQGRYGYTF. The rearrangement joins TRBV19 to TRBJ1-2; 7 bases fit TRBD1. CDR1 is LNHDA, CDR2 SQIVND, per germline (reference sequence). Unmatched junction bases numbered 5, after V lost 8 bases and J lost 5 bases. This CDR3 is 12 amino acids long.

The DNA for the CDR3 is TGTGCCAGCAGCTGGGGCAGGGGCGGTAATTCACCCCTCCACTTT. It is translated as CASSWGRGGNSPLHF. V and J are TRBV7-3 and TRBJ1-6, with D perhaps TRBD1 (6 bases). Trimming removed 4 bases from V and 6 bases from J, with 13 bases in between. There are 15 residues in the CDR3. Looked up from germline, CDR1 is SGHTA and CDR2 is FQGTGA.

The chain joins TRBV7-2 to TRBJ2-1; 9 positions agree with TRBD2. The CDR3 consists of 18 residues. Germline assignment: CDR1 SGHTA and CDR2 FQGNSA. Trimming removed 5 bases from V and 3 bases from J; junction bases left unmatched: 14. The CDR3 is CASSPRAGGPASYNEQFF. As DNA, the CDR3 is TGTGCCAGCAGCCCACGGGCGGGAGGGCCGGCGAGCTACAATGAGCAGTTCTTC.

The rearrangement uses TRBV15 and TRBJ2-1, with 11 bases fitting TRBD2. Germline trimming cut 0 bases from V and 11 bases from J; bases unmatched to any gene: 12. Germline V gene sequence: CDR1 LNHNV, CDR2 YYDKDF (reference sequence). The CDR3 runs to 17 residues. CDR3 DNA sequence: TGTGCCACCAGCAGAGAGGGCCTCGGGCTAGCGGGGGGCCAGCAGTTCTTC. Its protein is CATSREGLGLAGGQQFF.

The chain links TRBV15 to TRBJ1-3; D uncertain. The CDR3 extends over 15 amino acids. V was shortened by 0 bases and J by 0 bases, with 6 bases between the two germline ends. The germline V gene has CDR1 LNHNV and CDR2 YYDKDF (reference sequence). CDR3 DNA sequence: TGTGCCACCAGCAGAGATCCAGGCTCTGGAAACACCATATATTTT. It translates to CATSRDPGSGNTIYF.

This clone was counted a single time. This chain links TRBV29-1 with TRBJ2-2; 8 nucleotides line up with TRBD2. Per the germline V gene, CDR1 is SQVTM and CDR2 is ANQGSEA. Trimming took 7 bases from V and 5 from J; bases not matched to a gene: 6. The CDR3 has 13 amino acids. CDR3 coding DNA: TGCAGCGGCGGGAGGCCGGGGACCGGGGAGCTGTTTTTT. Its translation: CSGGRPGTGELFF.

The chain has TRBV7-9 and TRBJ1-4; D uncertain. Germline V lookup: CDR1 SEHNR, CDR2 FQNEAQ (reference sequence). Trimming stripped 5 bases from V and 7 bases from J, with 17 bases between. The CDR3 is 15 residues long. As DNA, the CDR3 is TGTGCCAGCAGCCCCAAGGTCCGGGTTAGTGAAAAACTGTTTTTT. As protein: CASSPKVRVSEKLFF.

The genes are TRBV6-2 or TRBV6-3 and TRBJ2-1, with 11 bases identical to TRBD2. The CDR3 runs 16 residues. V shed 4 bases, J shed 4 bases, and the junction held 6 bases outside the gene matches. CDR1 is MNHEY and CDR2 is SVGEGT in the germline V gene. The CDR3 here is CASSSIAGGGYNEQFF. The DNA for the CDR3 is TGTGCCAGCAGTTCCATAGCGGGAGGGGGTTACAATGAGCAGTTCTTC.

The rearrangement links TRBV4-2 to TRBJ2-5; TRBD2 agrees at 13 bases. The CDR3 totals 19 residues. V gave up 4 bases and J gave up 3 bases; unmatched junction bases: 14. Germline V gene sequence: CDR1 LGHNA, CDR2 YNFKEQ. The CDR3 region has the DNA TGTGCCAGCAGCCTAAGACTACTAGCGGGAGGGCGGGCCGAAGAGACCCAGTACTTC. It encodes CASSLRLLAGGRAEETQYF.

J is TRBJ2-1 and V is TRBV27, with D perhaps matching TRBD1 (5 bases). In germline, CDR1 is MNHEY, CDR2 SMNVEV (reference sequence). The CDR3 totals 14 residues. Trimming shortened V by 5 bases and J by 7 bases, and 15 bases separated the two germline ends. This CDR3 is CASSPRTIRNEQFF. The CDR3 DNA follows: TGTGCCAGCAGTCCGAGGACAATTAGGAATGAGCAGTTCTTC.

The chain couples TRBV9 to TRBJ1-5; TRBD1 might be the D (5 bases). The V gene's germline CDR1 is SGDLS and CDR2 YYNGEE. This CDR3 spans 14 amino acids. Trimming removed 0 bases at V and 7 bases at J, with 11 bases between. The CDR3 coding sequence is TGTGCCAGCAGCGTAGGGGGGGTAGGGCAGCCCCAGCATTTT. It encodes CASSVGGVGQPQHF.

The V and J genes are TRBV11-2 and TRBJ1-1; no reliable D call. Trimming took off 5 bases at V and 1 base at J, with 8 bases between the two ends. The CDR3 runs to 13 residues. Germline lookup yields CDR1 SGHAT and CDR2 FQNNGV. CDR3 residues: CASSKQPNTEAFF. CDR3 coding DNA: TGTGCCAGCAGCAAACAGCCGAACACTGAAGCTTTCTTT. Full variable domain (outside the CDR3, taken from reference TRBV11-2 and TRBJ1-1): EAGVAQSPRYKIIEKRQSVAFWCNPISGHATLYWYQQILGQGPKLLIQFQNNGVVDDSQLPKDRFSAERLKGVDSTLKIQPAKLEDSAVYLCASSKQPNTEAFFGQGTRLTVV.

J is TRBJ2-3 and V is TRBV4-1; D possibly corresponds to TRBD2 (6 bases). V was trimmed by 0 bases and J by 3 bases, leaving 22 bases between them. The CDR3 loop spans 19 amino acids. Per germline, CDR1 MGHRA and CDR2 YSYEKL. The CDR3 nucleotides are TGCGCCAGCAGCCAAGATTCTGCTGGGGACTGGCAGCTAACAGATACGCAGTATTTT. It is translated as CASSQDSAGDWQLTDTQYF.

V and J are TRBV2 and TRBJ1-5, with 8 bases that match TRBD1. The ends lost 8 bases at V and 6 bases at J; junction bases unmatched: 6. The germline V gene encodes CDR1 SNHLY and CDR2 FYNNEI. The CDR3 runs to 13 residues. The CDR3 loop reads CASRQGPGQPQHF. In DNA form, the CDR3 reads TGTGCCAGCCGACAGGGGCCGGGTCAGCCCCAGCATTTT.

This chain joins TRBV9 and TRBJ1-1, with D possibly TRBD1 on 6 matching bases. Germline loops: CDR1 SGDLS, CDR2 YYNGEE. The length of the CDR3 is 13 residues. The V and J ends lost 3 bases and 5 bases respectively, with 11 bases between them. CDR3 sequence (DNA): TGTGCCAGCAGCGCCGAGGGGGTTACTGAAGCTTTCTTT. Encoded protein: CASSAEGVTEAFF. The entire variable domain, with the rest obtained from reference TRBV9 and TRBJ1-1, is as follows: DSGVTQTPKHLITATGQRVTLRCSPRSGDLSVYWYQQSLDQGLQFLIQYYNGEERAKGNILERFSAQQFPDLHSELNLSSLELGDSALYFCASSAEGVTEAFFGQGTRLTVV.

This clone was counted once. This CDR3 is CASSLDRFNSPLHF. The CDR3, as DNA: TGTGCCAGCAGCCTTGACAGGTTTAATTCACCCCTCCACTTT. The chain has TRBV4-2 and TRBJ1-6; TRBD1 might be the D (6 bases). Germline V gene data show CDR1 as LGHNA and CDR2 as YNFKEQ. Trimming stripped 4 bases from V and 6 bases from J, with 10 bases between. The CDR3 runs to 14 residues.

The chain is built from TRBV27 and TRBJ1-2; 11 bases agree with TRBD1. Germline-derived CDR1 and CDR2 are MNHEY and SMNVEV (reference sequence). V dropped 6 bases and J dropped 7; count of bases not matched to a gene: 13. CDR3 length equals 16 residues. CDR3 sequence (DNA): TGTGCCAGCAGGAGGACCGGGACAGGGGGATTATCTGGCTACACCTTC. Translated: CASRRTGTGGLSGYTF.